This TCR beta chain came from a study of cytotoxic CD8 clonotypes in ibrutinib-treated CLL. Study results and caveats: Sampling schedules were unmatched across sustained-remission and progressing patients.

The trim removed 4 bases at V and 4 bases at J, leaving 13 bases unmatched. Germline CDR1 is MGHRA and CDR2 is YSYEKL. CDR3 size: 16 residues. Concerning this clone: Antigen unknown.

Sequencing used immunoSEQ multiplex PCR; TCRdb keeps in-frame clones, though not all of them. The data show approximately 100,000 clones, 70% to 80% seen once. The sequencing here drew on PBMCs, taken after 12 months of ibrutinib treatment. The chain recombines TRBV4-1 with TRBJ2-7; TRBD1 matches 7 bases. The origin of this receptor is a human donor with chronic lymphocytic leukemia. CDR3 sequence reads: CASSPVAQGISYEQYF. The DNA for the CDR3 is TGCGCCAGCAGCCCCGTAGCACAGGGGATATCGTACGAGCAGTACTTC.